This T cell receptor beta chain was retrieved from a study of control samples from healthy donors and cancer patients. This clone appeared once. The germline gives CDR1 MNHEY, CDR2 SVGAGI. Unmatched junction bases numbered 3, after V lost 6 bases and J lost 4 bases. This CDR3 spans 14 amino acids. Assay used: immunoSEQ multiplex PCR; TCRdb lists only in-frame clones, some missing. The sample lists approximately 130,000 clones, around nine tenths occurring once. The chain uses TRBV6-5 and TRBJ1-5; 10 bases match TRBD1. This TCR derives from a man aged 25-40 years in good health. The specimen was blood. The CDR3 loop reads CASRPDRGNQPQHF. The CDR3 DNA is TGTGCCAGCAGGCCGGACAGGGGGAATCAGCCCCAGCATTTT.